This TCR beta chain was profiled in a study of blood T cell repertoires in COVID-19. Libraries were prepared by immunoSEQ multiplex PCR; TCRdb keeps only in-frame clonotypes and omits some of them. Found here are about 50,000 clones, more than 75% of them singletons; the top ten hold 5.5% to 7%. The sequencing input was peripheral blood. The receptor was derived from a woman aged 55-69 years with acute or convalescent COVID-19.

The DNA of the CDR3 is TGTGCCAGCAGCCCGATTAGACAGGGGGTTTTTGAAAAACTGTTTTTT. Translating it yields CASSPIRQGVFEKLFF. The chain employs TRBV3-1 (or the pseudogene TRBV3-2) and TRBJ1-4, with 9 bases matching TRBD1. Germline CDR1 reads LGHDT; CDR2 reads YNNKEL (reference sequence). The CDR3 contains 16 residues. V shed 4 bases, J shed 7 bases, and the junction held 10 bases outside the gene matches.